Below are 26 T cell receptor beta chains sequenced from a single sample in a study of blood T cell repertoires in COVID-19. Clones were read by immunoSEQ multiplex PCR, and TCRdb kept only the in-frame ones, dropping some. The sample records roughly 140,000 clones, approximately 90% being singletons. Specimen: PBMCs or T cells enriched from blood (not recorded which). The source is a woman in her thirties with acute COVID-19.

The chain joins TRBV4-1 to TRBJ1-2; D is ambiguous. Germline CDR1 MGHRA, CDR2 YSYEKL. The CDR3 is made up of 13 amino acids. The V gene lost 1 base and the J gene lost 0 bases, with 3 bases spanning the gap. CDR3 in amino acids: CASSQVANYGYTF. Written as DNA, the CDR3 is TGCGCCAGCAGCCAAGTCGCTAACTATGGCTACACCTTC.

J is TRBJ2-1 and V is TRBV7-2; D is possibly TRBD2 (5 bases). Germline lookup yields CDR1 SGHTA and CDR2 FQGNSA. This CDR3 contains 16 residues. V shed 2 bases and J shed 0 bases, with 11 bases lying between them. DNA for the CDR3: TGTGCCAGCAGCTTATTTCTAGGGAGCTCCTACAATGAGCAGTTCTTC. Protein: CASSLFLGSSYNEQFF.

This rearrangement joins TRBV28 to TRBJ2-7; 7 bases are a match to TRBD2. Germline assignment: CDR1 MDHEN and CDR2 SYDVKM. V lost 2 bases, J lost 3 bases, and 7 bases stayed unmatched. CDR3 length equals 15 residues. CDR3 DNA: TGTGCCAGCAGTTTAGTCGAGGGAGGGCGCTACGAGCAGTACTTC. Its protein product is CASSLVEGGRYEQYF.

This chain uses TRBV11-3 with TRBJ1-1, with 10 bases lining up with TRBD1. After removal of 4 bases from V and 3 bases from J, the junction contained 2 bases not matched to a gene. Germline V gene sequence: CDR1 SGHNT, CDR2 YENEEA. The CDR3 runs 14 residues. The CDR3 region is CASSSGTGDTEAFF. The CDR3 nucleotides are TGTGCCAGCAGCTCCGGGACAGGGGACACTGAAGCTTTCTTT.

The rearrangement links TRBV28 to TRBJ1-2; possible D gene TRBD1, 6 bases. CDR3 size: 12 residues. Germline CDR1 reads MDHEN; CDR2 reads SYDVKM. V lost 4 bases to trimming and J lost 8 bases, with 11 bases between them. The CDR3 nucleotides read TGTGCCAGCAGTTCGGGGGGCAGGGGCTACACCTTC. Translation: CASSSGGRGYTF.

The rearrangement uses TRBV19 and TRBJ1-3; D might be TRBD1 (6 bases). V was pared by 7 bases and J by 0 bases, with 10 bases between. This CDR3 has 14 amino acids. CDR1 LNHDA and CDR2 SQIVND come from the germline V gene (reference sequence). CDR3 in amino acids: CASIQDSSGNTIYF. CDR3 bases: TGTGCCAGTATACAGGACAGCTCTGGAAACACCATATATTTT.

This chain's CDR3 is CASSQTNSGTGRLNEQFF. CDR3 DNA: TGTGCCAGCAGCCAGACAAACTCCGGGACAGGGAGGCTCAATGAGCAGTTCTTC. V is TRBV7-9 and J is TRBJ2-1; TRBD1 matches 9 bases. Germline assignment: CDR1 SEHNR and CDR2 FQNEAQ (reference sequence). Trimming removed 5 bases from V and 6 bases from J; junction bases left unmatched: 17. This CDR3 is built from 18 residues.

This rearrangement joins TRBV28 to TRBJ2-7; TRBD2 is a possible D gene (6 bases). This CDR3 comprises 16 residues. Germline V lookup: CDR1 MDHEN, CDR2 SYDVKM. V was trimmed by 4 bases and J by 6 bases, leaving 22 bases between them. This CDR3 is CASSWVGTPGSGEQYF. The CDR3 DNA follows: TGTGCCAGCAGTTGGGTGGGGACTCCCGGATCCGGCGAGCAGTACTTC.

This chain links TRBV19 with TRBJ1-1, with TRBD1 as a possible D gene (6 bases). Between the trimmed V and J ends, which lost 7 bases and 0 bases, there was a span of 18 bases. The CDR3 loop spans 16 amino acids. The germline V gene encodes CDR1 LNHDA and CDR2 SQIVND (reference sequence). CDR3 nucleotides: TGTGCCAGTACCCCTATATACAGGGCACTGAACACTGAAGCTTTCTTT. It encodes CASTPIYRALNTEAFF.

This chain links TRBV24-1 with TRBJ1-2, with D uncertain. The CDR3 has 14 residues. Between the trimmed V and J ends, which lost 1 base and 0 bases, there was a span of 5 bases. CDR1 is KGHDR and CDR2 is SFDVKD in the germline V gene. CDR3 nucleotide sequence: TGTGCCACCAGTGATTTATCAGCTAACTATGGCTACACCTTC. It encodes CATSDLSANYGYTF.

The chain uses TRBV29-1 and TRBJ2-5; D gene ambiguous. Trimming shortened V by 6 bases and J by 3 bases, and 11 bases separated the two germline ends. Germline values: CDR1 SQVTM, CDR2 ANQGSEA. This CDR3 has 12 amino acids. As DNA, the CDR3 is TGCAGCGTAAACCTAGGAGAAGAGACCCAGTACTTC. Its protein product is CSVNLGEETQYF.

This chain connects TRBV3-1 (or the pseudogene TRBV3-2) to TRBJ1-2; 7 nucleotides agree with TRBD1. This CDR3 is 17 amino acids long. The V and J ends lost 0 bases and 6 bases, in that order; junction bases with no gene match: 13. In germline, CDR1 is LGHDT, CDR2 YNNKEL (reference sequence). The CDR3 here is CASSQDFVDRRKDGYTF. The CDR3 bases are TGTGCCAGCAGCCAAGATTTTGTGGACAGGCGAAAGGATGGCTACACCTTC.

The genes are TRBV19 and TRBJ1-1, with 10 bases fitting TRBD1. J was trimmed by 5 bases and V by 5 bases; bases with no gene match: 5. CDR1 and CDR2 from the germline V gene are LNHDA and SQIVND (reference sequence). CDR3 length: 14 residues. CDR3 sequence: CASSWGQGKTEAFF. CDR3 nucleotide sequence: TGTGCCAGTAGTTGGGGACAGGGGAAAACTGAAGCTTTCTTT.

The rearrangement uses TRBV27 and TRBJ1-6, with D possibly matching TRBD1 (5 bases). The CDR3 contains 17 residues. Per germline, CDR1 MNHEY and CDR2 SMNVEV (reference sequence). Trimming left V 3 bases short and J 2 bases short, with 14 bases between. CDR3 region: CASSFGRGITYNSPLHF. The CDR3 region has the DNA TGTGCCAGCAGTTTCGGCCGGGGGATAACCTATAATTCACCCCTCCACTTT.

The chain couples TRBV7-2 to TRBJ2-3; 13 bases map to TRBD2. Germline values: CDR1 SGHTA, CDR2 FQGNSA. The CDR3 loop spans 16 amino acids. Trimming cost V 5 bases and J 5 bases; bases outside gene matches: 7. CDR3 amino acids: CASSLRTSGSVDTQYF. The DNA of the CDR3 is TGTGCCAGCAGCCTAAGGACTAGCGGGAGTGTAGATACGCAGTATTTT.

The CDR3 DNA is TGTGCCAGCAGTGTTCTGGGGGCGCAGAGTGGCTACACCTTC. Its translation: CASSVLGAQSGYTF. The genes are TRBV2 and TRBJ1-2; D possibly corresponds to TRBD1 (6 bases). The germline V gene encodes CDR1 SNHLY and CDR2 FYNNEI. V lost 4 bases and J 7 bases, leaving 16 bases between the germline ends. The CDR3 spans 14 residues.

The J gene is TRBJ1-1, the V gene TRBV7-3; D may be TRBD1 (5 bases). Germline-derived CDR1 and CDR2 are SGHTA and FQGTGA. The CDR3 covers 15 residues. Trimming took off 0 bases at V and 4 bases at J, with 12 bases between the two ends. The CDR3, as DNA: TGTGCCAGCAGCTTAACGGGCGGGGGTGGCACTGAAGCTTTCTTT. Protein sequence: CASSLTGGGGTEAFF.

V gene TRBV5-4 combines with J gene TRBJ1-1; no reliable D call. V lost 4 bases to trimming and J lost 11 bases, with 15 bases between them. The CDR3 covers 12 residues. Germline CDR1 reads SGHNT; CDR2 reads YYREEE (reference sequence). DNA of the CDR3: TGTGCCAGCAGCAACGGGGTTTTAGAGGCTTTCTTT. It translates to CASSNGVLEAFF.

The CDR3: CASSVDRANEKLFF. CDR3 in DNA: TGTGCCAGCAGTGTGGACAGAGCTAATGAAAAACTGTTTTTT. This chain links TRBV2 with TRBJ1-4; tentatively, D is TRBD1 (6 bases). The CDR3 has 14 amino acids. V shed 4 bases and J shed 3 bases, with 9 bases lying between them. Germline CDR1 and CDR2: SNHLY and FYNNEI. The complete variable domain, with remaining parts taken from reference TRBV2 and TRBJ1-4, reads EPEVTQTPSHQVTQMGQEVILRCVPISNHLYFYWYRQILGQKVEFLVSFYNNEISEKSEIFDDQFSVERPDGSNFTLKIRSTKLEDSAMYFCASSVDRANEKLFFGSGTQLSVL.

CDR3 sequence: CASSQGTGGSGANVLTF. Written as DNA, the CDR3 is TGCGCCAGCAGCCAAGGGACAGGGGGCTCTGGGGCCAACGTCCTGACTTTC. J is TRBJ2-6 and V is TRBV4-1, with 10 bases lining up with TRBD1. Germline lookup yields CDR1 MGHRA and CDR2 YSYEKL. This CDR3 has 17 amino acids. The V gene end was trimmed by 1 base and the J gene end by 0 bases; junction bases not matched to a gene: 0.

J is TRBJ1-3 and V is TRBV30; D gene ambiguous. This CDR3 spans 15 amino acids. V dropped 1 base and J dropped 5 bases, with 15 bases sitting between them. Germline values: CDR1 GTSNPN, CDR2 SVGIG (reference sequence). The CDR3 DNA follows: TGTGCCTGGAGTGCCCCTTTCCAGGTTCGAAACACCATATATTTT. This codes for CAWSAPFQVRNTIYF.

The V gene is TRBV28, the J gene TRBJ1-1; weak D call: TRBD1 (6 bases). The germline V and J ends were trimmed by 7 bases and 5 bases, with 8 bases remaining between them. Looked up from germline, CDR1 is MDHEN and CDR2 is SYDVKM. The CDR3 contains 11 residues. For the CDR3, the DNA is TGTGCCAGCAAGGGGGGGACTGAAGCTTTCTTT. Translated: CASKGGTEAFF.

A note on this clone: Different DNA sequences within this sample yield the same CDR3. The V call is TRBV19, the J call TRBJ1-5, with D tentatively TRBD1 (6 bases). V was cut by 5 bases and J by 0 bases, with 11 bases left in between. In germline, CDR1 is LNHDA, CDR2 SQIVND (reference sequence). This CDR3 has 15 residues. The CDR3 reads CASSDRPYSNQPQHF. In DNA form, the CDR3 reads TGTGCCAGTAGTGACAGGCCATATAGCAATCAGCCCCAGCATTTT.

The chain is built from TRBV7-2 and TRBJ1-1; 8 nucleotides line up with TRBD1. Trimming took 3 bases from V and 5 from J; bases not matched to a gene: 2. Per the germline V gene, CDR1 is SGHTA and CDR2 is FQGNSA. The length of the CDR3 is 13 residues. The CDR3 region has the DNA TGTGCCAGCAGCTTCACAGGGGGAACTGAAGCTTTCTTT. It encodes CASSFTGGTEAFF.

The CDR3 region is CATSDEYWQPQHF. CDR3 bases: TGTGCCACCAGTGATGAATACTGGCAGCCCCAGCATTTT. J is TRBJ1-5 and V is TRBV24-1; D gene unclear. The length of the CDR3 is 13 residues. CDR1 is KGHDR and CDR2 is SFDVKD in the germline V gene. Between the trimmed V and J ends, which lost 3 bases and 7 bases, there was a span of 9 bases.

The chain combines TRBV20-1 with TRBJ2-1, with D unclear. CDR3 size: 11 residues. V lost 7 bases and J lost 6, with 10 bases in between. Germline assignment: CDR1 DFQATT and CDR2 SNEGSKA (reference sequence). The CDR3: CSGTKINEQFF. CDR3 nucleotides: TGCAGTGGAACAAAAATCAATGAGCAGTTCTTC.